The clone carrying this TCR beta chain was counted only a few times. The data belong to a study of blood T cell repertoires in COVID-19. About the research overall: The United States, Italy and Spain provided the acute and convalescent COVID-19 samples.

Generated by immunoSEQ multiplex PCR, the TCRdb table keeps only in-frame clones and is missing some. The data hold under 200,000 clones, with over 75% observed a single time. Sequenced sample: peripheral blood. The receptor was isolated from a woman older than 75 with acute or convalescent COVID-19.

This chain's CDR3 is CASSQGPGRGNQPQHF. The CDR3 DNA sequence: TGCGCCAGCAGCCAAGGACCCGGTCGGGGCAATCAGCCCCAGCATTTT. The chain recombines TRBV4-1 with TRBJ1-5; no reliable D call. Looked up from germline, CDR1 is MGHRA and CDR2 is YSYEKL. V was trimmed by 1 base and J by 2 bases, leaving 12 bases between them. This CDR3 has 16 amino acids.